These 10 T cell receptor beta chains came from one sample sequenced in a study of cytomegalovirus exposure and HLA in healthy donors. PCR involved 60 Vbeta and 13 Jbeta primers. Method: immunoSEQ multiplex PCR; TCRdb's copy keeps in-frame clones and lacks some. The sample includes under 130,000 clones, approximately 80% of them seen just once. Sequenced material: PBMCs. The receptor set was obtained from a female donor in good health and CMV-seropositive.

The V gene is TRBV5-1, the J gene TRBJ1-1; no clear D. The CDR3 contains 13 residues. V dropped 3 bases and J dropped 2 bases, with 8 bases sitting between them. Germline lookup yields CDR1 SGHRS and CDR2 YFSETQ. The CDR3, as DNA: TGCGCCAGCAGCTACTCAAGTAACACTGAAGCTTTCTTT. This translates into CASSYSSNTEAFF.

J is TRBJ2-7 and V is TRBV18; D is possibly TRBD1 (6 bases). This CDR3 contains 11 residues. Trimming left V 6 bases short and J 9 bases short, with 12 bases between. Germline V gene sequence: CDR1 KGHSH, CDR2 LQKENI. The CDR3 reads CASSRGGTQYF. The CDR3 coding sequence is TGTGCCAGCTCTCGAGGGGGAACGCAGTACTTC. The full variable domain, its missing parts supplied by reference TRBV18 and TRBJ2-7, is NAGVMQNPRHLVRRRGQEARLRCSPMKGHSHVYWYRQLPEEGLKFMVYLQKENIIDESGMPKERFSAEFPKEGPSILRIQQVVRGDSAAYFCASSRGGTQYFGPGTRLTVT.

The V gene is TRBV27, the J gene TRBJ2-5; the D is unclear. V was cut by 7 bases and J by 5 bases, with 8 bases left in between. CDR1 and CDR2 (germline): MNHEY, SMNVEV (reference sequence). The CDR3 is 11 amino acids. CDR3 in DNA: TGTGCCAGCACCCCCCGGGAGACCCAGTACTTC. As protein: CASTPRETQYF.

V gene TRBV18 combines with J gene TRBJ1-1; weak D call: TRBD1 (6 bases). Between the trimmed V and J ends, which lost 5 bases and 5 bases, there was a span of 12 bases. Per the germline V gene, CDR1 is KGHSH and CDR2 is LQKENI. The CDR3 runs to 13 residues. The CDR3: CASSNYRETEAFF. In DNA form, the CDR3 reads TGTGCCAGCTCAAACTACAGGGAAACTGAAGCTTTCTTT.

V and J are TRBV29-1 and TRBJ1-1; possible D gene TRBD1, 5 bases. V was cut by 5 bases and J by 1 base, with 11 bases left in between. CDR1 and CDR2 from the germline V gene are SQVTM and ANQGSEA. The CDR3 is 13 amino acids. The CDR3 region has the DNA TGCAGCGTTTCAGGGATTCGGAACACTGAAGCTTTCTTT. Translation: CSVSGIRNTEAFF.

This clone was found once. V and J are TRBV19 and TRBJ2-3; 7 positions agree with TRBD2. The CDR3 runs 20 residues. Germline CDR1 reads LNHDA; CDR2 reads SQIVND (reference sequence). J lost 0 bases, V lost 1 base, and 16 bases had no gene match. CDR3 residues: CASSIVQSGGIGYSTDTQYF. CDR3 bases: TGTGCCAGTAGTATAGTTCAGTCGGGAGGCATTGGGTATAGCACAGATACGCAGTATTTT.

V gene TRBV6-4 combines with J gene TRBJ2-7; D may be TRBD2 (6 bases). Deletions cut 9 bases from V and 1 base from J, with 13 bases between. Germline V lookup: CDR1 MRHNA, CDR2 SNTAGT. The CDR3 runs 13 residues. CDR3 sequence: CAREGTSSYEQYF. DNA for the CDR3: TGTGCCAGAGAGGGGACTTCGTCCTACGAGCAGTACTTC.

J is TRBJ2-1 and V is TRBV30, with 10 positions matching TRBD2. The trim removed 4 bases at V and 5 bases at J, leaving 8 bases unmatched. CDR3 length: 15 amino acids. CDR1 and CDR2 from the germline V gene are GTSNPN and SVGIG (reference sequence). The CDR3 DNA follows: TGTGCCTGGAACACCGCTAGCGGGGGTAACAATGAGCAGTTCTTC. It is translated as CAWNTASGGNNEQFF.

This clone appeared a few times. The CDR3 protein is CASSRPKTEQYF. The CDR3 DNA follows: TGTGCCAGCAGCCGACCTAAGACAGAGCAGTACTTC. V usage is TRBV6-5 and J usage is TRBJ2-7; D ambiguous. The CDR3 runs 12 residues. V lost 6 bases to trimming and J lost 7 bases, with 13 bases between them. The germline V gene has CDR1 MNHEY and CDR2 SVGAGI.

The rearrangement joins TRBV5-4 to TRBJ2-7; tentative D call: TRBD1 (5 bases). This CDR3 is built from 14 residues. Trimming removed 1 base from V and 5 bases from J, with 13 bases in between. The germline CDR1 and CDR2 sequences are SGHNT and YYREEE (reference sequence). CDR3 sequence (DNA): TGTGCCAGCAGCTTGTCTGGCAGGGTCCACGAGCAGTACTTC. Its protein product is CASSLSGRVHEQYF.